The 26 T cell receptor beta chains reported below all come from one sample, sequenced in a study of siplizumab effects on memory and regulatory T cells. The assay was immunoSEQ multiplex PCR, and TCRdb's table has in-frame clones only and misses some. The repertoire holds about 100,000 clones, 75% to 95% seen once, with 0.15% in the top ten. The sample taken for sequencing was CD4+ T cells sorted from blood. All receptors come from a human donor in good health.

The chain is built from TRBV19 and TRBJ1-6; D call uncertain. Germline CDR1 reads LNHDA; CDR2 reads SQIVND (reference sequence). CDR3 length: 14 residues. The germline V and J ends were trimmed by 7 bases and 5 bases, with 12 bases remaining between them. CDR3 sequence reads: CASKPGAHNSPLHF. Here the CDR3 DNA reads TGTGCCAGTAAACCAGGAGCCCATAATTCACCCCTCCACTTT.

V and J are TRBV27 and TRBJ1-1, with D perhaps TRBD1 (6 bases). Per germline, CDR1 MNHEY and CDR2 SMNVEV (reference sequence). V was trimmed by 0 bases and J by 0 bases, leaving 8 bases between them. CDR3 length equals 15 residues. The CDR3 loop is CASSLSQGMNTEAFF. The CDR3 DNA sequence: TGTGCCAGCAGTTTATCCCAGGGGATGAACACTGAAGCTTTCTTT.

In nucleotides, the CDR3 is TGTGCCAGCTCTCGCGGGGGCGGCACAGATACGCAGTATTTT. Translated: CASSRGGGTDTQYF. V is TRBV6-4 and J is TRBJ2-3; D may be TRBD2 (7 bases). V was shortened by 8 bases and J by 1 base, with 13 bases between the two germline ends. The germline CDR1 and CDR2 sequences are MRHNA and SNTAGT. The CDR3 has 14 residues.

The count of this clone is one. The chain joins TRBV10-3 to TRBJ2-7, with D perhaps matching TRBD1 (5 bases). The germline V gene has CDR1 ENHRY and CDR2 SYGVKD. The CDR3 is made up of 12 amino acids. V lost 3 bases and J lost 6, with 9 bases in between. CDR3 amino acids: CAISERQGEQYF. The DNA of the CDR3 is TGTGCCATCAGTGAAAGGCAGGGCGAGCAGTACTTC.

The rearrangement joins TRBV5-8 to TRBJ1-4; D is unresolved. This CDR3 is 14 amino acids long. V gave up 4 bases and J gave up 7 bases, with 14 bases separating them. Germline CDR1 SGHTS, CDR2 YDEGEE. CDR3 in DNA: TGTGCCAGCAGCCACCCTCGCGGTTTTGAAAAACTGTTTTTT. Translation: CASSHPRGFEKLFF.

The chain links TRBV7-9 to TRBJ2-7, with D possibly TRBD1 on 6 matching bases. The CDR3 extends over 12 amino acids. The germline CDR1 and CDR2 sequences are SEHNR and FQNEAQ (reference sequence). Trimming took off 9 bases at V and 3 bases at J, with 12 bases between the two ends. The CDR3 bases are TGTGCCAGTCTCCGGGACAACTACGAGCAGTACTTC. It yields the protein CASLRDNYEQYF. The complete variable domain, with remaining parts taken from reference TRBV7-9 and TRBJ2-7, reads DTGVSQNPRHKITKRGQNVTFRCDPISEHNRLYWYRQTLGQGPEFLTYFQNEAQLEKSRLLSDRFSAERPKGSFSTLEIQRTEQGDSAMYLCASLRDNYEQYFGPGTRLTVT.

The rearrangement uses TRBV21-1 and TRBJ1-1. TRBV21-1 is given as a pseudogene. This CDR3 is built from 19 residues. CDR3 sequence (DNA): TGTGCCAGCAGCAAAGGGCGGGAAACAGGGACCAAATCGAACACTGAAGCTTTCTTT. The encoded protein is CASSKGRETGTKSNTEAFF.

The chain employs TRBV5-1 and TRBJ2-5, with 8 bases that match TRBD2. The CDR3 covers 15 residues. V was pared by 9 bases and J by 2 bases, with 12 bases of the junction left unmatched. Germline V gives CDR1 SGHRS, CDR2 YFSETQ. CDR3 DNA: TGCGCCACCACTAAATCGACTAGCGATCAAGAGACCCAGTACTTC. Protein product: CATTKSTSDQETQYF.

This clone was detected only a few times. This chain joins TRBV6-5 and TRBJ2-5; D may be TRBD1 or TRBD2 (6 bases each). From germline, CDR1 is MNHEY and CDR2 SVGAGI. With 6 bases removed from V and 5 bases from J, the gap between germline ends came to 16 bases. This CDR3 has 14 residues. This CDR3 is CASRFQEGVETQYF. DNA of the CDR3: TGTGCCAGCAGGTTCCAGGAGGGGGTGGAGACCCAGTACTTC.

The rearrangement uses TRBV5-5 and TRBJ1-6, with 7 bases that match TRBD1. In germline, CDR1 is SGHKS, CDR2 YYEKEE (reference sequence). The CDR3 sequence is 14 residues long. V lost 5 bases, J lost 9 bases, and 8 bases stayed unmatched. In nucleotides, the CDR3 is TGTGCCAGCAGAACAAACAGGGGTGGTTCACCCCTCCACTTT. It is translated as CASRTNRGGSPLHF.

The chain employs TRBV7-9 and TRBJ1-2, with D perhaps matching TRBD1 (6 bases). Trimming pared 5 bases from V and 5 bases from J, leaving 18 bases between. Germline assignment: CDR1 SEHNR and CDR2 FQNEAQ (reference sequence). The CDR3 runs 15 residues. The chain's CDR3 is CASSPTGTAVYGYTF. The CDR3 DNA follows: TGTGCCAGCAGCCCGACAGGCACTGCCGTTTATGGCTACACCTTC. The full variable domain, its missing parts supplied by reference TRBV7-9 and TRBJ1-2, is DTGVSQNPRHKITKRGQNVTFRCDPISEHNRLYWYRQTLGQGPEFLTYFQNEAQLEKSRLLSDRFSAERPKGSFSTLEIQRTEQGDSAMYLCASSPTGTAVYGYTFGSGTRLTVV.

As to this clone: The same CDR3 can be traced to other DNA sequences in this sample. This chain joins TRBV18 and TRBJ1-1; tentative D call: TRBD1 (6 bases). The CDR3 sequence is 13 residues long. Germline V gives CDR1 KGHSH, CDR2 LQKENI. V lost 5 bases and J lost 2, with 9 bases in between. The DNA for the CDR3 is TGTGCCAGCTCAGGACAGAAAAACACTGAAGCTTTCTTT. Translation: CASSGQKNTEAFF.

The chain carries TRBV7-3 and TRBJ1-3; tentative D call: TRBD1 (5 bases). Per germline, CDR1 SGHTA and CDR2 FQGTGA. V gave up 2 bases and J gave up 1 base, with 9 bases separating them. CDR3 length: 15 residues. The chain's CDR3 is CASSLDGGSGNTIYF. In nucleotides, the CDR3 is TGTGCCAGCAGCTTAGATGGGGGATCTGGAAACACCATATATTTT.

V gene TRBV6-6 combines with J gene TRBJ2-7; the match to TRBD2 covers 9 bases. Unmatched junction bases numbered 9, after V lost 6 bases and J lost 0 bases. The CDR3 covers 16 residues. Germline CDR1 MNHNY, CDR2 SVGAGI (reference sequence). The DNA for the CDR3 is TGTGCCAGCAGCCAGACCAGCGGGGGGCCCTCCTACGAGCAGTACTTC. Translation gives CASSQTSGGPSYEQYF.

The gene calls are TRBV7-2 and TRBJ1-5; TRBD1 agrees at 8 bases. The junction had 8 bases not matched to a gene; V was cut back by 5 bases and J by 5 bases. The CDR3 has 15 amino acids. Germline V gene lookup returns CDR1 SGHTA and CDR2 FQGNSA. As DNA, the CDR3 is TGTGCCAGCAGCCCCAGGACAGGGCCAGATCAGCCCCAGCATTTT. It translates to CASSPRTGPDQPQHF.

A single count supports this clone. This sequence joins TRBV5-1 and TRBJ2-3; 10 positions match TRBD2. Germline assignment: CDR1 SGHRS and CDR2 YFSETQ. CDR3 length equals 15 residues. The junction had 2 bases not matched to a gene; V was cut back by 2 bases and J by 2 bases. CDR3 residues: CASSFSGGSTDTQYF. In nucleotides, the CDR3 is TGCGCCAGCAGCTTTAGCGGGGGGTCCACAGATACGCAGTATTTT.

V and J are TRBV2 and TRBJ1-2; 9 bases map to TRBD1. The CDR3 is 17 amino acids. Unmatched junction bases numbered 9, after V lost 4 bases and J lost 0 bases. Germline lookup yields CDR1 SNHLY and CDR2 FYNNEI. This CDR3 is CASSGRDRAATNYGYTF. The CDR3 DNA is TGTGCCAGCAGTGGTAGGGACAGGGCCGCCACTAACTATGGCTACACCTTC.

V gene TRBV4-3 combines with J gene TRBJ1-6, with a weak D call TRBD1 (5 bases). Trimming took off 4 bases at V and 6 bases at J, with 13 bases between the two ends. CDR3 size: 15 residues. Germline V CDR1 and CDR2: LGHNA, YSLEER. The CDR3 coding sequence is TGCGCCAGCAGCCGCAGAGGGGAGCTTAATTCACCCCTCCACTTT. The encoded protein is CASSRRGELNSPLHF.

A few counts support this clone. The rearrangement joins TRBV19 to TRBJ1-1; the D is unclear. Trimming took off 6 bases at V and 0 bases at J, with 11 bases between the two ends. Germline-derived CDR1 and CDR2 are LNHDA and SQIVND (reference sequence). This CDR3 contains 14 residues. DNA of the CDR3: TGTGCCAGTAGCAAGACATCCATGAACACTGAAGCTTTCTTT. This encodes CASSKTSMNTEAFF.

Written as DNA, the CDR3 is TGTGCCATCAGTGAGTCGGAATCCGGCACAGATACGCAGTATTTT. Its protein is CAISESESGTDTQYF. The rearrangement links TRBV10-3 to TRBJ2-3, with D unclear. V shed 0 bases and J shed 1 base, with 8 bases lying between them. Per germline, CDR1 ENHRY and CDR2 SYGVKD. This CDR3 comprises 15 residues.

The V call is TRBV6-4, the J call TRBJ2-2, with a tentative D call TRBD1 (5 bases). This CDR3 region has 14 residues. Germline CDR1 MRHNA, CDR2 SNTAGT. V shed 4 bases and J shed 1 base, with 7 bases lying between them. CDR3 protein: CASSGQQNTGELFF. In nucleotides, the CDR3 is TGTGCCAGCAGTGGACAGCAGAACACCGGGGAGCTGTTTTTT.

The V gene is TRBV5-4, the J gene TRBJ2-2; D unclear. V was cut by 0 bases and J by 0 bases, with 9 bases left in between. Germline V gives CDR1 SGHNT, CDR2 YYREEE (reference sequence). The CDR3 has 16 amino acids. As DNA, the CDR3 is TGTGCCAGCAGCTTGGGAGTCCTCTCGAACACCGGGGAGCTGTTTTTT. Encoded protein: CASSLGVLSNTGELFF.

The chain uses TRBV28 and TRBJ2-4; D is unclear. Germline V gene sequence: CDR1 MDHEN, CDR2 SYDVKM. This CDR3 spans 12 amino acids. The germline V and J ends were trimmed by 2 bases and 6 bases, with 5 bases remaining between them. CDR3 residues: CASSLLANIQYF. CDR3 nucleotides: TGTGCCAGCAGTTTACTGGCAAACATTCAGTACTTC.

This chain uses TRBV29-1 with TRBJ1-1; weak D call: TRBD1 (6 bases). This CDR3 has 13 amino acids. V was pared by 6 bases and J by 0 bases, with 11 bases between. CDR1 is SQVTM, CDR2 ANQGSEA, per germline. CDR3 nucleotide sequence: TGCAGCGTCAGGACAGACCTGAACACTGAAGCTTTCTTT. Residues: CSVRTDLNTEAFF.

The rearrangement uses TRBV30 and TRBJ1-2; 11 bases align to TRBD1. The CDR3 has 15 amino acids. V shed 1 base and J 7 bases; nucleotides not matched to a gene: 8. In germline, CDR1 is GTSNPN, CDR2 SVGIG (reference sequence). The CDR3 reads CAWSDPGQGAFGYTF. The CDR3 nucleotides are TGTGCCTGGAGTGACCCCGGACAGGGGGCTTTTGGCTACACCTTC.

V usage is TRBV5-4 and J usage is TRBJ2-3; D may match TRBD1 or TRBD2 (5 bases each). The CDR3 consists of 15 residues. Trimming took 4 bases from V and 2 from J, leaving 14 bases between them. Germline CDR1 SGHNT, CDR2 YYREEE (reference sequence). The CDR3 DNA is TGTGCCAGCAGCCTATGGGACCGCGCCACAGATACGCAGTATTTT. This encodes CASSLWDRATDTQYF. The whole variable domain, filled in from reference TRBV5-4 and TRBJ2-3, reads ETGVTQSPTHLIKTRGQQVTLRCSSQSGHNTVSWYQQALGQGPQFIFQYYREEENGRGNFPPRFSGLQFPNYSSELNVNALELDDSALYLCASSLWDRATDTQYFGPGTRLTVL.